Listed here are 28 T cell receptor beta chains from one sample, sequenced in a study of T cells in Graves' hyperthyroidism and ophthalmopathy. Amplified regions were TCR beta CDR3 sequences from RNA transcripts. Primed by the HTBI set, a first-round RT-PCR was run on the TCR CDR3. Via MiXCR, TCRdb re-called the multiplex PCR reads, giving one row per CDR3 protein. The sample lists 500,000 to 650,000 distinct CDR3 sequences, 14% occurring once. The sequenced sample was blood. The receptor set was obtained from a woman aged 40 to 50 with Graves' hyperthyroidism.

In its sample, this clonotype was seen a few times. A much larger clonotype is one base distant, so this may be a read error. V and J are TRBV12-3 or TRBV12-4 and TRBJ2-3; possible D gene TRBD2, 5 bases. The CDR3 extends over 14 amino acids. V lost 1 base and J lost 5, with 10 bases in between. The CDR3 here is CASSLVGVEDTQYF. Here the CDR3 DNA reads TGTGCCAGCAGTTTAGTGGGAGTCGAAGATACGCAGTATTTT.

This clonotype was recorded many times. The chain recombines TRBV5-6 with TRBJ2-1; tentative D call: TRBD1 (5 bases). The germline CDR1 and CDR2 sequences are SGHDT and YYEEEE. The V end was cut by 3 bases, the J end by 4 bases, with 11 bases between. The CDR3 runs 14 residues. Here the CDR3 reads CASSSGQGYNEQFF. The CDR3 DNA reads TGTGCCAGCAGCTCTGGACAAGGTTACAATGAGCAGTTCTTC.

The chain recombines TRBV7-9 with TRBJ2-7, with TRBD2 identical over 8 bases. Trimming removed 5 bases from V and 2 bases from J; junction bases left unmatched: 8. CDR3 length: 15 amino acids. Germline CDR1 reads SEHNR; CDR2 reads FQNEAQ (reference sequence). As DNA, the CDR3 is TGTGCCAGCAGCCCTCGGGGGGGCCTCACCTACGAGCAGTACTTC. This gives the protein CASSPRGGLTYEQYF.

The rearrangement joins TRBV27 to TRBJ2-3; TRBD2 agrees at 10 bases. This CDR3 contains 16 residues. V lost 4 bases, J lost 6 bases, and 10 bases stayed unmatched. Per the germline V gene, CDR1 is MNHEY and CDR2 is SMNVEV (reference sequence). Written as DNA, the CDR3 is TGTGCCAGCAGTTCGGTCGGAGCGGGAGGGCTGGATACGCAGTATTTT. Protein sequence: CASSSVGAGGLDTQYF.

Notes on this clonotype: With a much larger clone just one base away, this may be a read error. Since no conserved phenylalanine or tryptophan closes the CDR3, a read error is the likely cause. The chain couples TRBV10-3 to TRBJ2-3; 7 nucleotides agree with TRBD1. Germline CDR1 is ENHRY and CDR2 is SYGVKD. The length of the CDR3 is 14 residues. Trimming at V came to 5 bases and at J to 2 bases, leaving 4 bases not matched to a gene. The CDR3 DNA is TGTGCCATCAGTAAACAGGGGAACACAGATACGCAGTATCTT. It yields the protein CAISKQGNTDTQYL.

Ten or more counts support this clonotype. The chain combines TRBV6-1 with TRBJ2-5; 12 bases are a match to TRBD2. The ends lost 7 bases at V and 4 bases at J; junction bases unmatched: 10. In germline, CDR1 is MNHNS, CDR2 SASEGT. The CDR3 is made up of 16 amino acids. The CDR3 region has the DNA TGTGCCAGCACCCCAGGTGGACTAGCGGGATCAGAGACCCAGTACTTC. As protein: CASTPGGLAGSETQYF.

This clonotype was seen repeatedly, ten times or more. The genes are TRBV3-1 and TRBJ2-7; no firm D call. Germline CDR1 LGHDT, CDR2 YNNKEL (reference sequence). The CDR3 runs to 17 residues. V shed 0 bases and J shed 4 bases, with 19 bases lying between them. For the CDR3, the DNA is TGTGCCAGCAGCCAAGAAACTTTCGGACCTCAAAAGTACGAGCAGTACTTC. Amino acids: CASSQETFGPQKYEQYF.

At least ten counts were recorded for this clonotype. The rearrangement uses TRBV6-1 and TRBJ1-6; D gene uncertain. The length of the CDR3 is 14 residues. Trimming pared 4 bases from V and 6 bases from J, leaving 10 bases between. The germline V gene has CDR1 MNHNS and CDR2 SASEGT. CDR3 region: CASSGPESNSPLHF. The CDR3, as DNA: TGTGCCAGCAGTGGTCCGGAAAGTAATTCACCCCTCCACTTT.

This clonotype has at least ten counts. V gene TRBV4-1 combines with J gene TRBJ1-2; unclear D gene. Trimming removed 1 base at V and 6 bases at J, with 3 bases between. Germline CDR1 and CDR2: MGHRA and YSYEKL. The CDR3 runs 11 residues. In nucleotides, the CDR3 is TGCGCCAGCAGCCAAGGAGATGGCTACACCTTC. Amino acids: CASSQGDGYTF.

This clonotype was recorded many times. The chain is built from TRBV6-1 and TRBJ2-5, with TRBD2 matching over 10 bases. CDR1 MNHNS and CDR2 SASEGT come from the germline V gene. This CDR3 has 16 amino acids. V lost 7 bases to trimming and J lost 3 bases; unmatched junction nucleotides: 11. This chain's CDR3 is CASTRLAGDPKETQYF. The DNA for the CDR3 is TGTGCCAGCACCAGGCTAGCGGGAGACCCAAAAGAGACCCAGTACTTC.

The V gene is TRBV5-1, the J gene TRBJ2-1; D gene ambiguous. The CDR3 contains 17 residues. Germline V gene data show CDR1 as SGHRS and CDR2 as YFSETQ. The V gene lost 0 bases and the J gene lost 5 bases, with 18 bases spanning the gap. CDR3 in DNA: TGCGCCAGCAGCTTGGATGGATTAGCAGGTCCTGACAATGAGCAGTTCTTC. This gives the protein CASSLDGLAGPDNEQFF.

This clonotype showed up just a few times. This chain joins TRBV7-6 and TRBJ2-5; D might be TRBD2 (6 bases). The CDR3 is 15 amino acids. V lost 5 bases, J lost 1 base, and 14 bases lay in between. Germline V gene data show CDR1 as SGHVS and CDR2 as FNYEAQ. The CDR3 reads CASSGFGGSQETQYF. Written as DNA, the CDR3 is TGTGCCAGCAGCGGGTTTGGAGGGAGCCAAGAGACCCAGTACTTC.

This clonotype was counted ten times or more. CDR3 DNA sequence: TGTGCCAGCAGCAGAGGGGTGGCCTATGGCTACACCTTC. This codes for CASSRGVAYGYTF. The chain combines TRBV2 with TRBJ1-2, with a weak D call TRBD1 (5 bases). This CDR3 has 13 amino acids. Trimming shortened V by 6 bases and J by 4 bases, and 12 bases separated the two germline ends. Germline values: CDR1 SNHLY, CDR2 FYNNEI. Full variable domain (remainder filled in from reference TRBV2 and TRBJ1-2): EPEVTQTPSHQVTQMGQEVILRCVPISNHLYFYWYRQILGQKVEFLVSFYNNEISEKSEIFDDQFSVERPDGSNFTLKIRSTKLEDSAMYFCASSRGVAYGYTFGSGTRLTVV.

This clonotype was detected ten times or more. The chain has TRBV6-1 and TRBJ2-1; a weak D match, TRBD2 (6 bases). The CDR3 is made up of 14 amino acids. CDR1 is MNHNS, CDR2 SASEGT, per germline. Trimming removed 5 bases from V and 5 bases from J, with 13 bases in between. CDR3 sequence reads: CASSYGGRNNEQFF. The CDR3 bases are TGTGCCAGCAGTTACGGGGGACGGAACAATGAGCAGTTCTTC.

This clonotype was observed at least ten times. With a much larger clone just one base away, this may be a read error. This sequence joins TRBV2 and TRBJ1-5; D is undetermined. This CDR3 has 11 amino acids. V was shortened by 5 bases and J by 6 bases, with 5 bases between the two germline ends. The germline CDR1 and CDR2 sequences are SNHLY and FYNNEI. CDR3 residues: CASSPGQPQHF. Written as DNA, the CDR3 is TGTGCCAGCAGTCCCGGTCAGCCCCAGCATTTT.

There are many counts of this clonotype. The chain carries TRBV14 and TRBJ1-1; no clear D. The CDR3 is made up of 14 amino acids. The germline gives CDR1 SGHDN, CDR2 FVKESK. V lost 0 bases, J lost 4 bases, and 9 bases lay in between. CDR3 sequence: CASSQDTGGTEAFF. CDR3 sequence (DNA): TGTGCCAGCAGCCAAGATACGGGTGGCACTGAAGCTTTCTTT.

This clonotype has ten or more counts. The CDR3 protein is CASSGQGYNEQFF. The CDR3 DNA sequence: TGTGCCAGCAGTGGACAGGGGTACAATGAGCAGTTCTTC. This rearrangement joins TRBV2 to TRBJ2-1, with 8 bases that match TRBD1. This CDR3 has 13 amino acids. The J segment lost 4 bases and the V segment lost 4 bases, leaving 0 bases of the junction unmatched. The germline gives CDR1 SNHLY, CDR2 FYNNEI.

Turning to this clonotype: A single base separates this from a much larger clone, so it may be a read error. The gene calls are TRBV6-1 and TRBJ2-7, with D possibly TRBD1 on 6 matching bases. The CDR3 totals 15 residues. Germline CDR1 reads MNHNS; CDR2 reads SASEGT. The V end was cut by 4 bases, the J end by 3 bases, with 16 bases between. CDR3 loop: CASSAALWTDYEQYF. CDR3 DNA sequence: TGTGCCAGCAGTGCAGCTTTGTGGACAGACTACGAGCAGTACTTC.

A few counts support this clonotype. The CDR3 is CATWVDTEAFF. The DNA for the CDR3 is TGTGCCACCTGGGTCGACACTGAAGCTTTCTTT. V is TRBV6-1 and J is TRBJ1-1; D unclear. Germline CDR1 is MNHNS and CDR2 is SASEGT. The CDR3 extends over 11 amino acids. V was cut by 10 bases and J by 3 bases, with 9 bases left in between.

The chain carries TRBV4-2 and TRBJ2-3; 7 positions match TRBD2. This CDR3 has 15 amino acids. Unmatched junction bases numbered 4, after V lost 0 bases and J lost 4 bases. Germline V lookup: CDR1 LGHNA, CDR2 YNFKEQ. The CDR3 bases are TGTGCCAGCAGCCAAGAAGGGGAGGGCTCAGATACGCAGTATTTT. This encodes CASSQEGEGSDTQYF.

For this clonotype: This may arise from a read error, as a much more abundant clone is one base away. The chain uses TRBV30 and TRBJ1-5; D is possibly TRBD1 (6 bases). The germline V gene has CDR1 GTSNPN and CDR2 SVGIG (reference sequence). This CDR3 spans 14 amino acids. The CDR3 nucleotides read TGTGCCTGGCAGACAGGATCGAGCAATCAGTCCCAGCATTTT. Translation: CAWQTGSSNQSQHF.

The CDR3: CASSPTRPGLSTEAFF. DNA for the CDR3: TGTGCCAGCAGCCCAACCCGGCCGGGACTTAGCACTGAAGCTTTCTTT. The rearrangement joins TRBV12-3 or TRBV12-4 to TRBJ1-1; D is possibly TRBD1 (5 bases). V lost 6 bases and J 4 bases, leaving 21 bases between the germline ends. This CDR3 has 16 amino acids.

This chain uses TRBV6-5 with TRBJ2-1, with 7 bases lining up with TRBD2. CDR3 length equals 17 residues. V was pared by 0 bases and J by 6 bases, with 11 bases of the junction left unmatched. Germline values: CDR1 MNHEY, CDR2 SVGAGI. The CDR3, as DNA: TGTGCCAGCAGTTACTCGGTGGGAGGGGCCACTTTCAATGAGCAGTTCTTC. Protein: CASSYSVGGATFNEQFF.

This clonotype was counted between two and nine times. V gene TRBV28 combines with J gene TRBJ2-1, with 9 bases aligning to TRBD2. The CDR3 is 16 amino acids. J gave up 4 bases and V 4 bases, and 8 bases lay outside the gene matches. Germline V gene sequence: CDR1 MDHEN, CDR2 SYDVKM. The CDR3 spells CASSSLGLASYNEQFF. As DNA, the CDR3 is TGTGCCAGCAGTTCCCTCGGACTAGCGAGTTACAATGAGCAGTTCTTC.

This clonotype appeared many times. The V call is TRBV6-2 or TRBV6-3, the J call TRBJ2-3; weak D call: TRBD2 (6 bases). Germline values: CDR1 MNHEY, CDR2 SVGEGT. The V end was cut by 5 bases, the J end by 5 bases, with 20 bases between. The CDR3 is made up of 16 amino acids. CDR3 loop: CASSHRWGTGKDTQYF. The CDR3, as DNA: TGTGCCAGCAGTCACCGCTGGGGGACTGGGAAAGATACGCAGTATTTT.

This clonotype has ten or more counts. The chain employs TRBV10-3 and TRBJ1-1; 9 bases match TRBD1. The CDR3 is 13 residues long. V lost 8 bases and J lost 2; bases outside the gene matches: 3. The germline V gene has CDR1 ENHRY and CDR2 SYGVKD. CDR3 DNA: TGTGCCATCGCGGACAGGGGAAACACTGAAGCTTTCTTT. It is translated as CAIADRGNTEAFF.

This clonotype was picked up a small number of times. J is TRBJ2-2 and V is TRBV29-1, with 7 bases aligning to TRBD2. The germline V gene has CDR1 SQVTM and CDR2 ANQGSEA. The CDR3 totals 15 residues. Trimming took 0 bases from V and 3 from J; bases not matched to a gene: 4. This chain's CDR3 is CSVEDRGRDTGELFF. CDR3 coding DNA: TGCAGCGTTGAAGATCGAGGGAGGGACACCGGGGAGCTGTTTTTT.

The J gene is TRBJ1-2, the V gene TRBV19, with D unclear. This CDR3 contains 14 residues. V was cut by 5 bases and J by 5 bases, with 15 bases left in between. Germline V gene data show CDR1 as LNHDA and CDR2 as SQIVND (reference sequence). The CDR3 protein is CASSSTGFGYGYTF. In nucleotides, the CDR3 is TGTGCCAGTAGTTCGACCGGGTTTGGGTATGGCTACACCTTC.